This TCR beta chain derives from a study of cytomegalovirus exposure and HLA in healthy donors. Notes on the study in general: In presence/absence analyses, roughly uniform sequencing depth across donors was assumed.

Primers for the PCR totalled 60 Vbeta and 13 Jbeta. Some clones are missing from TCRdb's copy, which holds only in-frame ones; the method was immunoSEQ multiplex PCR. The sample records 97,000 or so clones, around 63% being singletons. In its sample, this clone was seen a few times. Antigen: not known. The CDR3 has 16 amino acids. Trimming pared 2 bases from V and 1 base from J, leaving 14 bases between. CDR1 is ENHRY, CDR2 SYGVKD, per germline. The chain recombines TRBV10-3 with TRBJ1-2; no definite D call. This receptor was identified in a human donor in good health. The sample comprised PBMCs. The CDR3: CAISESWVEINYGYTF. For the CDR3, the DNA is TGTGCCATCAGTGAGAGTTGGGTGGAGATTAACTATGGCTACACCTTC.